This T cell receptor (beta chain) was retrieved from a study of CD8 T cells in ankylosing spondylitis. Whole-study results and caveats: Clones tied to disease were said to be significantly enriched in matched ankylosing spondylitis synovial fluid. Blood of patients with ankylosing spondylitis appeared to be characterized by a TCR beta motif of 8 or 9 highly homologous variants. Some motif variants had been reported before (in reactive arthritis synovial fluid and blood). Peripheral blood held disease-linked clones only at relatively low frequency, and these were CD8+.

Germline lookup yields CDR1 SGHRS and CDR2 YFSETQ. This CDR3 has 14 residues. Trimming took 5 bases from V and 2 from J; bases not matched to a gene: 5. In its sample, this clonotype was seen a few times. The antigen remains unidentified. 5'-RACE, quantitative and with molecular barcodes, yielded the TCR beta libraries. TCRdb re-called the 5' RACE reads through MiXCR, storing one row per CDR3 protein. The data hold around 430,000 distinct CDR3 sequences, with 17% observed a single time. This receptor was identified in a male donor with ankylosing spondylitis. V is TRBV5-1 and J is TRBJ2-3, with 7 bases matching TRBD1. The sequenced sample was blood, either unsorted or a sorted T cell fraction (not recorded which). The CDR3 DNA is TGCGCCAGCAGACCGACAGGGACCACAGATACGCAGTATTTT. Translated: CASRPTGTTDTQYF.